The 9 T cell receptor beta chains given below trace back to one sample, sequenced in a study of breast tumors, draining lymph nodes, adjacent tissues. The lymph nodes were axillary draining lymph nodes from breast cancer patients. TCRdb re-derived calls from the multiplex PCR reads in MiXCR, one entry per CDR3 protein. Of some 140,000 distinct CDR3 sequences listed, 21% were seen once; the top ten hold roughly 2.4%. Sequencing was carried out using axillary lymph node tissue. The receptors shown here come from a female donor with breast cancer. Some clones in this sample may be carry-over from other donors' samples.

As regards this clonotype: A read error is possible here, since a much larger clone lies one base away. CDR3: CATSDQDRANDEQFF. CDR3 coding DNA: TGTGCCACCAGTGACCAAGACAGGGCAAACGATGAGCAGTTCTTC. The rearrangement uses TRBV24-1 and TRBJ2-1, with TRBD1 matching 7 bases. This CDR3 has 15 residues. Germline V gives CDR1 KGHDR, CDR2 SFDVKD. J was trimmed by 8 bases and V by 4 bases; bases with no gene match: 10.

Comments on this clonotype: Given a much more abundant clone one base away, this may be a read error. J is TRBJ2-5 and V is TRBV20-1; D might be TRBD2 (5 bases). The CDR3 contains 13 residues. The V gene's germline CDR1 is DFQATT and CDR2 SNEGSKA (reference sequence). CDR3 DNA: TGCAATGCTAGAGTGGAGGTAGAAGAGACCCAGAACTTC. Its protein product is CNARVEVEETQNF.

This clonotype was observed at least ten times. This chain joins TRBV5-6 and TRBJ2-3, with TRBD1 matching over 7 bases. Losses at the gene ends were 1 base for V and 5 bases for J; bases not matched to a gene: 7. Germline CDR1 reads SGHDT; CDR2 reads YYEEEE. The CDR3 runs to 15 residues. CDR3: CASSLTGAGEDTQYF. The CDR3 nucleotides are TGTGCCAGCAGCTTGACAGGGGCCGGAGAAGATACGCAGTATTTT.

As regards this clonotype: Just one base apart from a much larger clone, this may be a read error. J is TRBJ2-7 and V is TRBV11-2; maybe TRBD2 (6 bases). With 6 bases removed from V and 5 bases from J, the gap between germline ends came to 17 bases. CDR1 and CDR2 from the germline V gene are SGHAT and FQNNGV. The CDR3 loop spans 14 amino acids. In nucleotides, the CDR3 is TGTGCCAGCAGTTATTACAGGAGGAGGGACGAGCAGTACTTC. Translated: CASSYYRRRDEQYF.

This clonotype has at least ten counts. The chain joins TRBV30 to TRBJ2-7, with 7 bases identical to TRBD1. This CDR3 has 15 residues. V lost 5 bases, J lost 1 base, and 11 bases stayed unmatched. Germline values: CDR1 GTSNPN, CDR2 SVGIG (reference sequence). The CDR3 loop reads CAWEHPGQSSYEQYF. The CDR3 DNA is TGTGCCTGGGAACACCCGGGACAGTCTTCCTACGAGCAGTACTTC.

This clonotype was recorded only once. A much larger clone sits a single nucleotide away, making a read error possible. The chain joins TRBV6-5 to TRBJ2-1; D uncertain. Looked up from germline, CDR1 is MNHEY and CDR2 is SVGAGI. This CDR3 has 18 amino acids. The CDR3 sequence is CTSSYTSFPRASYNEQFF. CDR3 in DNA: TGTACCAGCAGTTACACCAGCTTCCCCAGAGCCTCTTACAATGAGCAGTTCTTC.

This clonotype was detected ten times or more. This sequence joins TRBV11-2 and TRBJ1-5; no reliable D call. The length of the CDR3 is 15 residues. Germline V lookup: CDR1 SGHAT, CDR2 FQNNGV. The V and J ends lost 0 bases and 2 bases respectively, with 8 bases between them. The CDR3: CASSLDSWGNQPQHF. CDR3 coding DNA: TGTGCCAGCAGCTTAGATAGCTGGGGCAATCAGCCCCAGCATTTT.

This clonotype has ten or more counts. V is TRBV20-1 and J is TRBJ1-2, with TRBD1 matching 10 bases. Germline CDR1 and CDR2: DFQATT and SNEGSKA (reference sequence). This CDR3 is 15 amino acids long. With 2 bases clipped from V and 13 bases from J, the junction kept 16 bases outside the gene matches. The CDR3 reads CSARSAGTGDLEGTF. Written as DNA, the CDR3 is TGCAGTGCTAGATCCGCCGGGACAGGGGACCTGGAAGGCACCTTC.

This clonotype was found many times. The chain uses TRBV5-1 and TRBJ2-7; no firm D call. CDR3 length equals 13 residues. Germline values: CDR1 SGHRS, CDR2 YFSETQ. The V end was cut by 3 bases, the J end by 1 base, with 8 bases between. The CDR3 here is CASSSSASYEQYF. The CDR3 DNA follows: TGCGCCAGCAGCTCTTCCGCTTCCTACGAGCAGTACTTC.